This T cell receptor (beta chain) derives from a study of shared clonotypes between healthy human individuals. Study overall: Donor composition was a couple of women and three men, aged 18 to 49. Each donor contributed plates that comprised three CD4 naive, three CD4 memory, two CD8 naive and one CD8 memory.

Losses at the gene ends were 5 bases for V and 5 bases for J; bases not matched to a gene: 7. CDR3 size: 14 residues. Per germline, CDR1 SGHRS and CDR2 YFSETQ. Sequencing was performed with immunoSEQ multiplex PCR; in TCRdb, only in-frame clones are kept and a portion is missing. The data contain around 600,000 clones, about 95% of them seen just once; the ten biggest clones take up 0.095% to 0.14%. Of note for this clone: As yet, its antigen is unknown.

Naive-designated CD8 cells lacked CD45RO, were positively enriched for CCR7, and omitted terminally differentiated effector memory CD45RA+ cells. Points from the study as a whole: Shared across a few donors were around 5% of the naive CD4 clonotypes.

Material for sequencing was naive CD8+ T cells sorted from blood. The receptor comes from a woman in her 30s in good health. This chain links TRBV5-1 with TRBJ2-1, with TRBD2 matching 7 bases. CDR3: CASRRASGDNEQFF. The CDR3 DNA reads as TGCGCCAGCAGGAGGGCTAGCGGTGACAATGAGCAGTTCTTC.